This TCR beta chain appears in the sequencing data of a study of vaccination effects on CD4 cells after COVID-19. Points from the study as a whole: After vaccination, at late timepoints, clones induced by infection and by vaccine contracted markedly.

In regard to this clone: Antigen unknown.

The table came from immunoSEQ multiplex PCR; TCRdb's copy has only in-frame clones and leaves some out. The sample includes about 43,000 clones, roughly 79% of them seen just once. Antigen-specific CD4+ T cells were expanded (with viral peptide pools) by the ViraFEST assay ahead of sequencing. Once cultured for roughly 10 days, the cells underwent separation to obtain CD4+ T cells. None of these healthy vaccinees had been infected with SARS-CoV-2 before vaccination. The V gene end was trimmed by 6 bases and the J gene end by 5 bases; junction bases not matched to a gene: 6. Germline CDR1 and CDR2: SQVTM and ANQGSEA. The CDR3 loop spans 13 amino acids.

This TCR was recovered from a human donor who received a COVID-19 vaccine. The chain uses TRBV29-1 and TRBJ2-5, with TRBD1 matching 10 bases. Sample: CD4+ T cells from PBMCs cultured with SARS-CoV-2 spike peptides, taken before COVID-19 vaccination. The CDR3 here is CSVRRTGGETQYF. CDR3 bases: TGCAGCGTCCGAAGGACAGGGGGGGAGACCCAGTACTTC.